Below, 25 T cell receptor beta chains from the same sample are listed, as sequenced in a study of blood T cell repertoires in COVID-19. TCRdb's table, derived via immunoSEQ multiplex PCR, lists solely in-frame clones and lacks some. The sample yields nearly 50,000 clones, 85% to 90% seen once. Sequences were obtained from peripheral blood. The source of these receptors is a woman between 55 and 75 years old with acute or convalescent COVID-19.

The rearrangement joins TRBV5-8 to TRBJ2-5, with 7 bases that match TRBD2. This CDR3 region has 16 residues. Germline CDR1 is SGHTS and CDR2 is YDEGEE. V lost 3 bases, J lost 4 bases, and 12 bases stayed unmatched. The CDR3 spells CASSSSGIQVGETQYF. The CDR3 coding sequence is TGTGCCAGCAGCTCGAGCGGGATTCAGGTTGGAGAGACCCAGTACTTC.

The V call is TRBV5-5, the J call TRBJ1-1; D might be TRBD1 (6 bases). V dropped 1 base and J dropped 0 bases, with 7 bases sitting between them. The CDR3 consists of 14 residues. Germline values: CDR1 SGHKS, CDR2 YYEKEE (reference sequence). The CDR3 region is CASSLTGMNTEAFF. The CDR3 DNA sequence: TGTGCCAGCAGCTTGACAGGGATGAACACTGAAGCTTTCTTT.

The chain links TRBV30 to TRBJ1-1, with 7 bases that match TRBD1. CDR1 is GTSNPN and CDR2 is SVGIG in the germline V gene (reference sequence). The length of the CDR3 is 16 residues. Germline trimming cut 0 bases from V and 1 base from J; bases unmatched to any gene: 8. The DNA for the CDR3 is TGTGCCTGGAGTGTACTCTCCGGGACAGAGAACACTGAAGCTTTCTTT. Its protein is CAWSVLSGTENTEAFF.

This rearrangement joins TRBV19 to TRBJ2-5; TRBD2 matches at 8 bases. V shed 6 bases, J shed 0 bases, and the junction held 6 bases outside the gene matches. This CDR3 has 15 residues. Germline V gene lookup returns CDR1 LNHDA and CDR2 SQIVND (reference sequence). The CDR3 DNA reads TGTGCCAGTAGCTTTAGCGGGAACTACCAAGAGACCCAGTACTTC. As protein: CASSFSGNYQETQYF. The full variable domain, its missing parts supplied by reference TRBV19 and TRBJ2-5, is DGGITQSPKYLFRKEGQNVTLSCEQNLNHDAMYWYRQDPGQGLRLIYYSQIVNDFQKGDIAEGYSVSREKKESFPLTVTSAQKNPTAFYLCASSFSGNYQETQYFGPGTRLLVL.

CDR3 sequence (DNA): TGTGCCAGCAGGCAAACCCTACCAGAGAGGGATACGCAGTATTTT. It specifies CASRQTLPERDTQYF. The rearrangement joins TRBV2 to TRBJ2-3; D is uncertain. Germline assignment: CDR1 SNHLY and CDR2 FYNNEI. This CDR3 has 15 amino acids. V dropped 6 bases and J dropped 6 bases, with 19 bases sitting between them. The entire variable domain, with the rest obtained from reference TRBV2 and TRBJ2-3, is as follows: EPEVTQTPSHQVTQMGQEVILRCVPISNHLYFYWYRQILGQKVEFLVSFYNNEISEKSEIFDDQFSVERPDGSNFTLKIRSTKLEDSAMYFCASRQTLPERDTQYFGPGTRLTVL.

The V call is TRBV25-1, the J call TRBJ1-6; a possible D gene is TRBD1 (6 bases). The CDR3 runs to 13 residues. The germline CDR1 and CDR2 sequences are MGHDK and SYGVNS. Deletions cut 4 bases from V and 9 bases from J, with 10 bases between. This CDR3 is CASSGNRASPLHF. DNA for the CDR3: TGTGCCAGCAGTGGTAACAGGGCTTCACCCCTCCACTTT. Full variable domain (rest looked up from reference TRBV25-1 and TRBJ1-6): EADIYQTPRYLVIGTGKKITLECSQTMGHDKMYWYQQDPGMELHLIHYSYGVNSTEKGDLSSESTVSRIRTEHFPLTLESARPSHTSQYLCASSGNRASPLHFGNGTRLTVT.

The chain carries TRBV9 and TRBJ2-3, with 7 bases aligning to TRBD2. The CDR3 extends over 18 amino acids. The V gene end was trimmed by 3 bases and the J gene end by 3 bases; junction bases not matched to a gene: 16. Germline CDR1 reads SGDLS; CDR2 reads YYNGEE. CDR3 region: CASSGPISGGRRTDTQYF. The CDR3 coding sequence is TGTGCCAGCAGCGGACCGATATCTGGCGGGAGAAGGACAGATACGCAGTATTTT.

The chain employs TRBV19 and TRBJ1-2; no clear D gene. Germline V gene lookup returns CDR1 LNHDA and CDR2 SQIVND (reference sequence). V gave up 7 bases and J gave up 6 bases, with 21 bases separating them. This CDR3 is built from 15 residues. CDR3 amino acids: CASTNSIRGGHGYTF. CDR3 bases: TGTGCCAGTACCAATTCCATCCGAGGAGGGCATGGCTACACCTTC.

In its sample, this clone was seen once. The chain carries TRBV9 and TRBJ2-2; TRBD2 might be the D (6 bases). Per the germline V gene, CDR1 is SGDLS and CDR2 is YYNGEE. Trimming removed 4 bases from V and 0 bases from J, with 13 bases in between. The CDR3 has 16 amino acids. The CDR3 spells CASSPRDLANTGELFF. CDR3 DNA sequence: TGTGCCAGCAGCCCACGGGACTTAGCGAACACCGGGGAGCTGTTTTTT.

Points on this clone: This same CDR3 is encoded by further DNA sequences in the sample. V is TRBV19 and J is TRBJ1-2; TRBD1 agrees at 7 bases. V dropped 5 bases and J dropped 2; count of bases not matched to a gene: 2. In germline, CDR1 is LNHDA, CDR2 SQIVND (reference sequence). The CDR3 loop spans 13 amino acids. The CDR3 nucleotides are TGTGCCAGTAGTCCACAGGGGAACTATGGCTACACCTTC. This encodes CASSPQGNYGYTF.

The genes are TRBV5-1 and TRBJ1-3; TRBD1 matches 7 bases. V trimming: 0 bases; J trimming: 0 bases; junction bases outside the gene matches: 6. Germline loops: CDR1 SGHRS, CDR2 YFSETQ. This CDR3 is 17 amino acids long. The CDR3 is CASSLAEGQISGNTIYF. The CDR3 nucleotides are TGCGCCAGCAGCTTGGCAGAGGGACAGATCTCTGGAAACACCATATATTTT.

There are a few counts of this clone. A read error may account for a junction end that differs from germline. The J gene is TRBJ2-7, the V gene TRBV7-8; D not certain. The CDR3 covers 13 residues. In germline, CDR1 is SGHVS, CDR2 FQNEAQ. The CDR3 coding sequence is TGTGCCAGCAGCTTAGGAGGCTCCCACGAGCAGTACTTC. Amino acids: CASSLGGSHEQYF. Drawing the rest from reference TRBV7-8 and TRBJ2-7, the complete variable domain is GAGVSQSPRYKVAKRGQDVALRCDPISGHVSLFWYQQALGQGPEFLTYFQNEAQLDKSGLPSDRFFAERPEGSVSTLKIQRTQQEDSAVYLCASSLGGSHEQYFGPGTRLTVT.

The J gene is TRBJ1-1, the V gene TRBV5-4; D call uncertain. Germline CDR1 and CDR2: SGHNT and YYREEE (reference sequence). V gave up 3 bases and J gave up 2 bases, with 11 bases separating them. The CDR3 is 14 amino acids. DNA for the CDR3: TGTGCCAGCAGCTCCCCCGGGATTAACACTGAAGCTTTCTTT. This gives the protein CASSSPGINTEAFF. Complete variable domain (other parts from reference TRBV5-4 and TRBJ1-1): ETGVTQSPTHLIKTRGQQVTLRCSSQSGHNTVSWYQQALGQGPQFIFQYYREEENGRGNFPPRFSGLQFPNYSSELNVNALELDDSALYLCASSSPGINTEAFFGQGTRLTVV.

The chain uses TRBV24-1 and TRBJ2-1, with TRBD2 identical over 7 bases. The CDR3 is 14 residues long. J gave up 5 bases and V 6 bases, and 6 bases lay outside the gene matches. CDR1 and CDR2 from the germline V gene are KGHDR and SFDVKD. The CDR3 DNA sequence: TGTGCCACCAGTCCGGGAGGCCTACACAATGAGCAGTTCTTC. This sequence encodes CATSPGGLHNEQFF.

This clone was observed once. The genes are TRBV5-1 and TRBJ1-1, with TRBD1 as a possible D gene (6 bases). Germline V gene lookup returns CDR1 SGHRS and CDR2 YFSETQ. The germline V and J ends were trimmed by 2 bases and 0 bases, with 14 bases remaining between them. This CDR3 has 16 residues. CDR3 in DNA: TGCGCCAGCAGCTTCACTTCAGACAGGATGAACACTGAAGCTTTCTTT. Its protein product is CASSFTSDRMNTEAFF.

The chain is built from TRBV3-1 (or the pseudogene TRBV3-2) and TRBJ2-5; 9 bases map to TRBD2. From germline, CDR1 is LGHDT and CDR2 YNNKEL (reference sequence). The length of the CDR3 is 14 residues. V trimming: 6 bases; J trimming: 5 bases; junction bases outside the gene matches: 7. CDR3 sequence: CASRRTSVGETQYF. CDR3 DNA sequence: TGTGCCAGCAGGCGGACTAGCGTAGGGGAGACCCAGTACTTC.

For the CDR3, the DNA is TGTGCTAGTGGTTTGGTACTGGTGGCGGGGAGCTCCTACAATGAGCAGTTCTTC. Translated: CASGLVLVAGSSYNEQFF. The chain uses TRBV12-5 and TRBJ2-1; TRBD2 is a possible D gene (6 bases). Germline CDR1 reads LGHNT; CDR2 reads FRNRAP. The V gene lost 0 bases and the J gene lost 0 bases, with 15 bases spanning the gap. The CDR3 is 18 residues long. The full variable domain, in which reference TRBV12-5 and TRBJ2-1 provide the parts outside the CDR3, is DARVTQTPRHKVTEMGQEVTMRCQPILGHNTVFWYRQTMMQGLELLAYFRNRAPLDDSGMPKDRFSAEMPDATLATLKIQPSEPRDSAVYFCASGLVLVAGSSYNEQFFGPGTRLTVL.

The chain uses TRBV7-2 and TRBJ1-3, with D perhaps matching TRBD1 (5 bases). The V end was cut by 1 base, the J end by 1 base, with 17 bases between. CDR1 SGHTA and CDR2 FQGNSA come from the germline V gene. This CDR3 has 18 amino acids. Here the CDR3 DNA reads TGTGCCAGCAGCTTAGTCGGGGGGTCGAGAGGGTCTGGAAACACCATATATTTT. Its translation is CASSLVGGSRGSGNTIYF.

The chain has TRBV5-1 and TRBJ2-5, with 9 bases that match TRBD2. The CDR3 spans 15 residues. V trimming: 7 bases; J trimming: 5 bases; junction bases outside the gene matches: 12. Germline V gene lookup returns CDR1 SGHRS and CDR2 YFSETQ. Here the CDR3 DNA reads TGCGCCAGCGGTCGAATAGCGGGGGCCCAGGAGACCCAGTACTTC. Encoded protein: CASGRIAGAQETQYF. Full variable domain (rest looked up from reference TRBV5-1 and TRBJ2-5): KAGVTQTPRYLIKTRGQQVTLSCSPISGHRSVSWYQQTPGQGLQFLFEYFSETQRNKGNFPGRFSGRQFSNSRSEMNVSTLELGDSALYLCASGRIAGAQETQYFGPGTRLLVL.

This clone showed up just once. The chain joins TRBV28 to TRBJ2-7, with a possible D match to TRBD2 (6 bases). CDR1 and CDR2 (germline): MDHEN, SYDVKM. The CDR3 is 15 residues long. Deletions cut 2 bases from V and 1 base from J, with 12 bases between. This CDR3 is CASSLLGGRSYEQYF. As DNA, the CDR3 is TGTGCCAGCAGTTTACTCGGGGGAAGGTCCTACGAGCAGTACTTC.

This clone was seen only a few times. J is TRBJ2-1 and V is TRBV5-4; TRBD1 matches at 8 bases. This CDR3 is 13 amino acids long. With V trimmed by 7 bases and J by 7 bases, 7 bases remained unmatched. Per the germline V gene, CDR1 is SGHNT and CDR2 is YYREEE (reference sequence). CDR3 sequence: CASEDRGGNEQFF. The CDR3 DNA sequence: TGTGCCAGCGAAGACAGGGGAGGAAATGAGCAGTTCTTC.

The chain couples TRBV7-2 to TRBJ2-5; D is undetermined. In germline, CDR1 is SGHTA, CDR2 FQGNSA. Trimming shortened V by 5 bases and J by 8 bases, and 9 bases separated the two germline ends. This CDR3 has 11 amino acids. The CDR3 spells CASSPQRTQYF. Here the CDR3 DNA reads TGTGCCAGCAGCCCACAGAGAACCCAGTACTTC.

This sequence joins TRBV10-3 and TRBJ1-2; D gene uncertain. V was clipped by 5 bases and J by 4 bases, with 17 bases between them. The CDR3 consists of 15 residues. Germline CDR1 reads ENHRY; CDR2 reads SYGVKD. DNA of the CDR3: TGTGCCATCAGTTTCGGCGGGGAGGATGGCTATGGCTACACCTTC. Translation: CAISFGGEDGYGYTF.

This rearrangement joins TRBV21-1 to TRBJ1-5; TRBD1, as called in the table, went unchecked against the DNA. TRBV21-1 is a pseudogene segment. The CDR3 totals 17 residues. The CDR3 bases are TGTGCCAGCAGCAGATCCGGGACACCCTATAGCAATCAGCCCCAGCATTTT. Translating it yields CASSRSGTPYSNQPQHF.

The chain combines TRBV3-1 (or the pseudogene TRBV3-2) with TRBJ2-5, with D unclear. Germline loops: CDR1 LGHDT, CDR2 YNNKEL (reference sequence). The CDR3 is 13 residues long. The V end was cut by 6 bases, the J end by 2 bases, with 10 bases between. The CDR3 DNA sequence: TGTGCCAGCAGTCCAAGCGTACAAGAGACCCAGTACTTC. Its translation is CASSPSVQETQYF.